This T cell receptor (beta chain) was sequenced in a study of T cell clones after liver transplantation. Produced via immunoSEQ multiplex PCR; TCRdb's table is partial and in-frame only. In the table there are about 47,000 clones, 70% to 90% of which are singletons. This receptor was taken from a human patient who received a liver transplant. A share of the T cells may be of graft donor origin. Material: CD8+ T cells from blood, obtained 12 months after liver transplant.

The CDR3 nucleotides read TGTGCCAGCAGCGACGGACGCCAAAAAGAGACCCAGTACTTC. Its protein product is CASSDGRQKETQYF. The chain recombines TRBV9 with TRBJ2-5; D gene unclear. CDR3 length: 14 amino acids. The germline CDR1 and CDR2 sequences are SGDLS and YYNGEE. Deletions cut 3 bases from V and 3 bases from J, with 12 bases between.